These 20 T cell receptor beta chains originate from one sample sequenced in a study of cytomegalovirus exposure and HLA in healthy donors (dated by TCRdb to 2016 to 2017). The library was made by the immunoSEQ multiplex PCR assay. For the multiplex PCR, a mixture combining 60 forward primers for TCR Vbeta segments and 13 reverse primers for TCR Jbeta segments was used. TCRdb mirrors the immuneACCESS table, restricted to in-frame sequences. Some clones are absent from its copies; in checked studies, under half trace to an unresolved V gene, and the reason for the others is unknown. The sample table lists some 200,000 clones, around 83% of them with a count of one. 1.6% of the sample rests with the top ten. The sequenced sample was PBMCs. All receptors derive from a man aged 50-59 years in good health and CMV-seronegative.

The count of this clone is one. The chain uses TRBV19 and TRBJ1-4, with a tentative D call TRBD1 (5 bases). V lost 3 bases and J lost 5, with 10 bases in between. From germline, CDR1 is LNHDA and CDR2 SQIVND (reference sequence). The CDR3 has 14 amino acids. CDR3 sequence reads: CASSMAGRNEKLFF. DNA of the CDR3: TGTGCCAGTAGTATGGCGGGGCGAAATGAAAAACTGTTTTTT.

With respect to this clone: One junction end disagrees with the germline gene, perhaps due to a read error. V gene TRBV7-9 combines with J gene TRBJ2-7, with 9 bases fitting TRBD1. The CDR3 has 16 amino acids. The germline gives CDR1 SEHNR, CDR2 FQNEAQ (reference sequence). Here the CDR3 reads CSSSLATGTGSYEQYF. Written as DNA, the CDR3 is TGTTCCAGCAGCTTAGCAACTGGGACAGGGTCCTACGAGCAGTACTTC.

This clone has more than one count but fewer than ten. The V and J genes are TRBV7-3 and TRBJ2-5; TRBD2 might be the D (6 bases). Per the germline V gene, CDR1 is SGHTA and CDR2 is FQGTGA. This CDR3 is built from 18 residues. V was shortened by 5 bases and J by 7 bases, with 29 bases between the two germline ends. CDR3 DNA sequence: TGTGCCAGCAGCCCCACCTCCGGGACGGCGGGGTTCCAGCGGACCCAGTACTTC. This translates into CASSPTSGTAGFQRTQYF. Variable domain in full (rest from reference TRBV7-3 and TRBJ2-5): GAGVSQTPSNKVTEKGKYVELRCDPISGHTALYWYRQSLGQGPEFLIYFQGTGAADDSGLPNDRFFAVRPEGSVSTLKIQRTERGDSAVYLCASSPTSGTAGFQRTQYFGPGTRLLVL.

The chain is built from TRBV18 and TRBJ2-2; the match to TRBD2 covers 9 bases. V lost 3 bases, J lost 4 bases, and 9 bases stayed unmatched. CDR1 is KGHSH, CDR2 LQKENI, per germline. The CDR3 has 17 amino acids. The DNA for the CDR3 is TGTGCCAGCTCACCCAGTTCGACTAGCGGATTCACCGGGGAGCTGTTTTTT. Its translation is CASSPSSTSGFTGELFF.

This clone has a single count. This chain uses TRBV30 with TRBJ1-2; D is unresolved. Trimming took off 0 bases at V and 8 bases at J, with 10 bases between the two ends. This CDR3 contains 12 residues. Germline V CDR1 and CDR2: GTSNPN, SVGIG (reference sequence). CDR3 DNA: TGTGCCTGGAGTGTACAAGGGAGGGGCTACACCTTC. Amino acids: CAWSVQGRGYTF.

This clone was detected only once. The rearrangement uses TRBV4-1 and TRBJ2-3; 11 bases agree with TRBD2. This CDR3 region has 15 residues. V was clipped by 8 bases and J by 2 bases; unmatched bases: 6. In germline, CDR1 is MGHRA, CDR2 YSYEKL. The CDR3 DNA reads as TGCGCCAGCCGACGGACTAGCGGGTTCACAGATACGCAGTATTTT. Translation gives CASRRTSGFTDTQYF.

The chain carries TRBV19 and TRBJ1-1; 11 nucleotides agree with TRBD1. The V and J ends lost 7 bases and 4 bases, in that order; junction bases with no gene match: 8. Per germline, CDR1 LNHDA and CDR2 SQIVND (reference sequence). The CDR3 consists of 15 residues. The CDR3 nucleotides are TGTGCCAGTAATGGGCCGGGACAGGGGGTCACTGAAGCTTTCTTT. The encoded protein is CASNGPGQGVTEAFF.

This rearrangement joins TRBV29-1 to TRBJ1-2, with a possible D match to TRBD1 (6 bases). V shed 3 bases and J shed 6 bases, with 11 bases lying between them. The CDR3 has 12 residues. CDR1 SQVTM and CDR2 ANQGSEA come from the germline V gene. The CDR3 region is CSVERTVHGYTF. The CDR3 DNA follows: TGCAGCGTTGAGAGGACAGTTCATGGCTACACCTTC.

The chain recombines TRBV2 with TRBJ1-1; no definite D call. The ends were cut back, 8 bases at V and 5 bases at J, with 12 bases in the middle. CDR1 is SNHLY, CDR2 FYNNEI, per germline. CDR3 size: 12 residues. DNA of the CDR3: TGTGCCAGCCTAAACCGGGAGACTGAAGCTTTCTTT. Translated: CASLNRETEAFF.

Points on this clone: One end of the junction varies from germline; a read error may be responsible. V usage is TRBV7-9 and J usage is TRBJ2-3; 9 bases are shared with TRBD2. Per the germline V gene, CDR1 is SEHNR and CDR2 is FQNEAQ (reference sequence). CDR3 length: 16 residues. CDR3 protein: CSSSPRGGEPTDTQYF. CDR3 bases: TGTTCCAGCAGCCCGCGGGGGGGAGAACCCACAGATACGCAGTATTTT.

Points on this clone: One end of the junction fails to match germline, which may point to a read error. V gene TRBV7-9 combines with J gene TRBJ2-7, with D possibly being TRBD2 (5 bases). From germline, CDR1 is SEHNR and CDR2 FQNEAQ (reference sequence). CDR3 length: 13 residues. CDR3 in DNA: TGTTCCAGCAGTTCCGGACTTTCCTACGAGCAGTACTTC. Its translation is CSSSSGLSYEQYF.

The genes are TRBV7-9 and TRBJ2-3; 9 positions match TRBD2. The J segment lost 6 bases and the V segment lost 2 bases, leaving 3 bases of the junction unmatched. The CDR3 runs to 14 residues. CDR1 and CDR2 from the germline V gene are SEHNR and FQNEAQ (reference sequence). The CDR3 nucleotides are TGTGCCAGCAGCTTACGAGCGGGGGGTGATACGCAGTATTTT. The encoded protein is CASSLRAGGDTQYF.

The gene calls are TRBV9 and TRBJ2-1; 8 bases are shared with TRBD2. Germline V gene lookup returns CDR1 SGDLS and CDR2 YYNGEE. V dropped 4 bases and J dropped 5; count of bases not matched to a gene: 5. CDR3 length: 14 residues. The CDR3 loop reads CASSPRTSNNEQFF. In DNA form, the CDR3 reads TGTGCCAGCAGCCCTCGGACTAGCAACAATGAGCAGTTCTTC.

In this sample, this clone turned up a few times. The chain is built from TRBV6-1 and TRBJ2-1; TRBD2 matches 7 bases. This CDR3 is built from 11 residues. Per germline, CDR1 MNHNS and CDR2 SASEGT. The V segment lost 10 bases and the J segment 7 bases; nucleotides outside the gene matches: 4. The CDR3 nucleotides read TGTGCCATCAGCGGGATGAATGAGCAGTTCTTC. Amino acids: CAISGMNEQFF.

The V gene is TRBV7-9, the J gene TRBJ2-1; TRBD1 agrees at 10 bases. Germline V CDR1 and CDR2: SEHNR, FQNEAQ (reference sequence). With V trimmed by 1 base and J by 3 bases, 6 bases remained unmatched. This CDR3 is 17 amino acids long. The CDR3 DNA reads TGTGCCAGCAGCTTAGTAGGGGGGACAGGGGTCTACAATGAGCAGTTCTTC. This encodes CASSLVGGTGVYNEQFF.

The sample holds one count of this clone. The rearrangement links TRBV28 to TRBJ2-5; 7 bases fit TRBD1. The CDR3 is made up of 13 amino acids. With V trimmed by 7 bases and J by 3 bases, 5 bases remained unmatched. Germline CDR1 is MDHEN and CDR2 is SYDVKM. Here the CDR3 reads CASIRGGEETQYF. CDR3 coding DNA: TGTGCCAGCATACGAGGGGGCGAAGAGACCCAGTACTTC. Drawing the rest from reference TRBV28 and TRBJ2-5, the complete variable domain is DVKVTQSSRYLVKRTGEKVFLECVQDMDHENMFWYRQDPGLGLRLIYFSYDVKMKEKGDIPEGYSVSREKKERFSLILESASTNQTSMYLCASIRGGEETQYFGPGTRLLVL.

V and J are TRBV18 and TRBJ2-3; D call uncertain. This CDR3 comprises 15 residues. The ends were cut back, 3 bases at V and 0 bases at J, with 10 bases in the middle. The germline V gene has CDR1 KGHSH and CDR2 LQKENI. The CDR3 DNA reads as TGTGCCAGCTCACCGAGCGCCTCAAGCACAGATACGCAGTATTTT. It translates to CASSPSASSTDTQYF. The variable domain in full, completed from reference TRBV18 and TRBJ2-3, reads NAGVMQNPRHLVRRRGQEARLRCSPMKGHSHVYWYRQLPEEGLKFMVYLQKENIIDESGMPKERFSAEFPKEGPSILRIQQVVRGDSAAYFCASSPSASSTDTQYFGPGTRLTVL.

The rearrangement links TRBV5-4 to TRBJ1-1; 7 bases map to TRBD1. Germline V lookup: CDR1 SGHNT, CDR2 YYREEE (reference sequence). With V trimmed by 0 bases and J by 5 bases, 10 bases remained unmatched. This CDR3 comprises 16 residues. The CDR3 region is CASSLGQGRRGTEAFF. The CDR3 nucleotides are TGTGCCAGCAGCTTGGGACAGGGCAGAAGGGGGACTGAAGCTTTCTTT.

The CDR3 here is CASRHRDYNEQFF. In DNA form, the CDR3 reads TGTGCCAGCAGGCACAGGGATTACAATGAGCAGTTCTTC. The chain carries TRBV6-5 and TRBJ2-1, with D possibly being TRBD1 (6 bases). Germline V lookup: CDR1 MNHEY, CDR2 SVGAGI. The CDR3 length is 13 residues. V lost 6 bases and J 4 bases, leaving 10 bases between the germline ends.

The chain recombines TRBV6-5 with TRBJ1-2, with 9 nucleotides matching TRBD1. The length of the CDR3 is 14 residues. Germline V gene data show CDR1 as MNHEY and CDR2 as SVGAGI. V trimming: 4 bases; J trimming: 6 bases; junction bases outside the gene matches: 6. The CDR3 region is CASSLQGAGHGYTF. CDR3 coding DNA: TGTGCCAGCAGTTTACAGGGGGCTGGTCATGGCTACACCTTC.